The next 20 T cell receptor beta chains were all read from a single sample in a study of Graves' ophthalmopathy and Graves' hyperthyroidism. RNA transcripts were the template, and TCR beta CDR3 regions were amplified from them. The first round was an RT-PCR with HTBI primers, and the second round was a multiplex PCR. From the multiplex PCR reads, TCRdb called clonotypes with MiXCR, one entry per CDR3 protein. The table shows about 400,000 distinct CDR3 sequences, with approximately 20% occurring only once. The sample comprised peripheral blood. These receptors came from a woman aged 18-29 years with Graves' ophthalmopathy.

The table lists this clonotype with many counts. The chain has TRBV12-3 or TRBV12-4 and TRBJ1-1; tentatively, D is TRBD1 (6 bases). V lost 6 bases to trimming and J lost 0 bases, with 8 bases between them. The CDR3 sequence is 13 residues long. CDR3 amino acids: CASSRDMNTEAFF. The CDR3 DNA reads TGTGCCAGCAGCCGGGACATGAACACTGAAGCTTTCTTT.

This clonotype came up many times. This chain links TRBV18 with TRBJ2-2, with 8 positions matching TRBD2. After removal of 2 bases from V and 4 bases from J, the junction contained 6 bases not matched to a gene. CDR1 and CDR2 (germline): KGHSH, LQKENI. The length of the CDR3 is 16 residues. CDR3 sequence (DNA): TGTGCCAGCTCACCAGAAGCGGGGGCTTCCACCGGGGAGCTGTTTTTT. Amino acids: CASSPEAGASTGELFF. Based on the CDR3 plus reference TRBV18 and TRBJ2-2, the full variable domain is NAGVMQNPRHLVRRRGQEARLRCSPMKGHSHVYWYRQLPEEGLKFMVYLQKENIIDESGMPKERFSAEFPKEGPSILRIQQVVRGDSAAYFCASSPEAGASTGELFFGEGSRLTVL.

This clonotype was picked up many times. CDR3 residues: CASSVPASTFF. DNA of the CDR3: TGTGCCAGCAGTGTTCCGGCATCAACTTTCTTT. This sequence joins TRBV25-1 and TRBJ1-1; D call uncertain. CDR1 MGHDK and CDR2 SYGVNS come from the germline V gene. The CDR3 contains 11 residues. The V end lost 4 bases, the J end lost 12 bases, and 12 bases lay between the germline ends.

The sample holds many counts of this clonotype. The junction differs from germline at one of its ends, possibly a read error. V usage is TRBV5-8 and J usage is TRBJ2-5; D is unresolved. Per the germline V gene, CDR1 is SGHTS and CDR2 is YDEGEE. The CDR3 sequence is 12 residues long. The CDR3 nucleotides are TGTGTCAGCAGCTTGGCTTGGGAGACCCAGTACTTC. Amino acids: CVSSLAWETQYF.

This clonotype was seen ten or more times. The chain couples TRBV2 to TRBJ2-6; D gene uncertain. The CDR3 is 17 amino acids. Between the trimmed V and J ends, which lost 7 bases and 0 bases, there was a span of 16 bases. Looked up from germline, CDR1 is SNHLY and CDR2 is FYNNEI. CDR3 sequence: CASIVGDNRSGANVLTF. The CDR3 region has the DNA TGTGCCAGCATTGTTGGGGATAACCGCTCTGGGGCCAACGTCCTGACTTTC.

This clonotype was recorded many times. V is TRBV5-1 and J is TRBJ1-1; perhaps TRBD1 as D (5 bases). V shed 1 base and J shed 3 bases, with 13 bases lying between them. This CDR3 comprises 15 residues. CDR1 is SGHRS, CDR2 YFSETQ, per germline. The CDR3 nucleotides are TGCGCCAGCAGCTTGCGACAGACAAAATACACTGAAGCTTTCTTT. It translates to CASSLRQTKYTEAFF.

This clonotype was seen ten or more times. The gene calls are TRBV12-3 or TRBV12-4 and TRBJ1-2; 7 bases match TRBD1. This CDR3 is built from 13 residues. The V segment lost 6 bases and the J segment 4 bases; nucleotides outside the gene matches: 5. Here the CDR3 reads CASRATGAYGYTF. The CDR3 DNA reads TGTGCCAGCAGGGCTACAGGGGCCTATGGCTACACCTTC.

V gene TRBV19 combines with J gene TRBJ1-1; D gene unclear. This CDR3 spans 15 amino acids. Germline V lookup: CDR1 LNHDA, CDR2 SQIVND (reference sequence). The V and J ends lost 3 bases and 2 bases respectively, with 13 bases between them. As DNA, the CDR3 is TGTGCCAGTAGTATTTTGTCATTTAGTAACACTGAAGCTTTCTTT. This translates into CASSILSFSNTEAFF.

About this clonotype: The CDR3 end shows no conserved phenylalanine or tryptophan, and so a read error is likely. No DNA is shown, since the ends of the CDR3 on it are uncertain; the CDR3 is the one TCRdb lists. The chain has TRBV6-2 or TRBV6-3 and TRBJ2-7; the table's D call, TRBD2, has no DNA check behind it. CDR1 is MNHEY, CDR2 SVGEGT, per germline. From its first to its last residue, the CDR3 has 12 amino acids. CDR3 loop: CASSPHHIEQCL.

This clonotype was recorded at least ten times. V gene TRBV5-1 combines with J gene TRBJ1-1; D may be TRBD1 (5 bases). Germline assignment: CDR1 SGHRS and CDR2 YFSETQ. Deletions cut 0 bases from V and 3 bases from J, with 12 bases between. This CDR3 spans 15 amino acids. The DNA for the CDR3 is TGCGCCAGCAGCTTGGGGCAGGGATGGTACACTGAAGCTTTCTTT. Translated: CASSLGQGWYTEAFF.

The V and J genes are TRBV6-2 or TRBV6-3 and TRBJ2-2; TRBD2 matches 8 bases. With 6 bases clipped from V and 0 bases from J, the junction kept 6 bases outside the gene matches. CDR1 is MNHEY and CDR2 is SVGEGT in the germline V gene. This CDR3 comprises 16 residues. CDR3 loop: CASRLRAGANTGELFF. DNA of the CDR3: TGTGCCAGCAGACTTCGAGCGGGAGCGAACACCGGGGAGCTGTTTTTT.

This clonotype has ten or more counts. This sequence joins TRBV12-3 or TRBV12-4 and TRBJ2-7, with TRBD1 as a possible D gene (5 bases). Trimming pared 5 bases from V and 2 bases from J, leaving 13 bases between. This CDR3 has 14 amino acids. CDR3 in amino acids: CASSPPDTPYEQYF. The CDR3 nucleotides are TGTGCCAGCAGTCCCCCGGACACCCCCTACGAGCAGTACTTC.

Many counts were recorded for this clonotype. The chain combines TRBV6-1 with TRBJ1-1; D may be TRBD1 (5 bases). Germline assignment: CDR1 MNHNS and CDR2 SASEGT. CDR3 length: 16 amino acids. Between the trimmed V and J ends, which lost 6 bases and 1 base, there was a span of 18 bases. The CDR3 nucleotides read TGTGCCAGCAGCTCAGGAAGGGGCAGGGCGAACACTGAAGCTTTCTTT. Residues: CASSSGRGRANTEAFF.

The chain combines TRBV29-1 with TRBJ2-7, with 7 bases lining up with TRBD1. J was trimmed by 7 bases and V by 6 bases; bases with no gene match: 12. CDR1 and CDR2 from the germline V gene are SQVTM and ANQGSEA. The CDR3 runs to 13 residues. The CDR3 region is CSVDTGQVGEQYF. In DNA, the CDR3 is TGCAGCGTCGATACCGGACAGGTAGGGGAGCAGTACTTC.

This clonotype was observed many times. CDR3 loop: CASSPGRTSGNTGELFF. DNA for the CDR3: TGCGCCAGCAGCCCGGGCCGGACTAGCGGGAACACCGGGGAGCTGTTTTTT. The V gene is TRBV5-1, the J gene TRBJ2-2, with 10 positions matching TRBD2. The germline CDR1 and CDR2 sequences are SGHRS and YFSETQ. There are 17 residues in the CDR3. The V and J ends lost 4 bases and 1 base, in that order; junction bases with no gene match: 7. Looking up the rest from reference TRBV5-1 and TRBJ2-2 gives the full variable domain: KAGVTQTPRYLIKTRGQQVTLSCSPISGHRSVSWYQQTPGQGLQFLFEYFSETQRNKGNFPGRFSGRQFSNSRSEMNVSTLELGDSALYLCASSPGRTSGNTGELFFGEGSRLTVL.

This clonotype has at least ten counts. The CDR3 coding sequence is TGTGCCAGCAGCTTAGACGCGGCCGTAACCTTC. As protein: CASSLDAAVTF. The V and J genes are TRBV7-8 and TRBJ1-2; no clear D gene. Germline V CDR1 and CDR2: SGHVS, FQNEAQ. This CDR3 comprises 11 residues. The ends were cut back, 1 base at V and 14 bases at J, with 11 bases in the middle. Filled out from reference TRBV7-8 and TRBJ1-2, the complete variable domain reads GAGVSQSPRYKVAKRGQDVALRCDPISGHVSLFWYQQALGQGPEFLTYFQNEAQLDKSGLPSDRFFAERPEGSVSTLKIQRTQQEDSAVYLCASSLDAAVTFGSGTRLTVV.

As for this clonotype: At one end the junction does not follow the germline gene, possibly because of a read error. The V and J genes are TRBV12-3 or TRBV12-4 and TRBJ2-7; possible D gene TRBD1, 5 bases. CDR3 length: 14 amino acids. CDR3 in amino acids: CASSLAAGMSEQHF. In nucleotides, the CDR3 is TGTGCCAGCAGTTTAGCGGCAGGGATGAGCGAGCAGCACTTC.

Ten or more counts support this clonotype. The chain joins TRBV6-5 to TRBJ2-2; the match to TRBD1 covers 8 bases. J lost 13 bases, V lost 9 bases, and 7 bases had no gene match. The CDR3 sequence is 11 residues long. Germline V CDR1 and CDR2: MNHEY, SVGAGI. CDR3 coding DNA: TGTGCCAGTCTCGACAGGGGTGGGCTGTTTTTT. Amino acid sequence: CASLDRGGLFF.

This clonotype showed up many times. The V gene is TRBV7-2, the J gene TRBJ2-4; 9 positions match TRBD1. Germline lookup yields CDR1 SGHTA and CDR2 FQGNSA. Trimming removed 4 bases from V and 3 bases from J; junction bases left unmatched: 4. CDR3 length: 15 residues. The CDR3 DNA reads TGTGCCAGCAGCTCAGACAGGGGGAACAAAAACATTCAGTACTTC. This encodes CASSSDRGNKNIQYF.

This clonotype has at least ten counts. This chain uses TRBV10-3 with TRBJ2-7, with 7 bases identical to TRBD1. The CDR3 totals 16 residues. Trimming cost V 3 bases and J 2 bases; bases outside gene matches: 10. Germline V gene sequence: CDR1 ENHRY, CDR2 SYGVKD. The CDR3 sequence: CAISDPTKQGPYEQYF. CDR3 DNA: TGTGCCATCAGTGATCCCACGAAACAGGGGCCCTACGAGCAGTACTTC.